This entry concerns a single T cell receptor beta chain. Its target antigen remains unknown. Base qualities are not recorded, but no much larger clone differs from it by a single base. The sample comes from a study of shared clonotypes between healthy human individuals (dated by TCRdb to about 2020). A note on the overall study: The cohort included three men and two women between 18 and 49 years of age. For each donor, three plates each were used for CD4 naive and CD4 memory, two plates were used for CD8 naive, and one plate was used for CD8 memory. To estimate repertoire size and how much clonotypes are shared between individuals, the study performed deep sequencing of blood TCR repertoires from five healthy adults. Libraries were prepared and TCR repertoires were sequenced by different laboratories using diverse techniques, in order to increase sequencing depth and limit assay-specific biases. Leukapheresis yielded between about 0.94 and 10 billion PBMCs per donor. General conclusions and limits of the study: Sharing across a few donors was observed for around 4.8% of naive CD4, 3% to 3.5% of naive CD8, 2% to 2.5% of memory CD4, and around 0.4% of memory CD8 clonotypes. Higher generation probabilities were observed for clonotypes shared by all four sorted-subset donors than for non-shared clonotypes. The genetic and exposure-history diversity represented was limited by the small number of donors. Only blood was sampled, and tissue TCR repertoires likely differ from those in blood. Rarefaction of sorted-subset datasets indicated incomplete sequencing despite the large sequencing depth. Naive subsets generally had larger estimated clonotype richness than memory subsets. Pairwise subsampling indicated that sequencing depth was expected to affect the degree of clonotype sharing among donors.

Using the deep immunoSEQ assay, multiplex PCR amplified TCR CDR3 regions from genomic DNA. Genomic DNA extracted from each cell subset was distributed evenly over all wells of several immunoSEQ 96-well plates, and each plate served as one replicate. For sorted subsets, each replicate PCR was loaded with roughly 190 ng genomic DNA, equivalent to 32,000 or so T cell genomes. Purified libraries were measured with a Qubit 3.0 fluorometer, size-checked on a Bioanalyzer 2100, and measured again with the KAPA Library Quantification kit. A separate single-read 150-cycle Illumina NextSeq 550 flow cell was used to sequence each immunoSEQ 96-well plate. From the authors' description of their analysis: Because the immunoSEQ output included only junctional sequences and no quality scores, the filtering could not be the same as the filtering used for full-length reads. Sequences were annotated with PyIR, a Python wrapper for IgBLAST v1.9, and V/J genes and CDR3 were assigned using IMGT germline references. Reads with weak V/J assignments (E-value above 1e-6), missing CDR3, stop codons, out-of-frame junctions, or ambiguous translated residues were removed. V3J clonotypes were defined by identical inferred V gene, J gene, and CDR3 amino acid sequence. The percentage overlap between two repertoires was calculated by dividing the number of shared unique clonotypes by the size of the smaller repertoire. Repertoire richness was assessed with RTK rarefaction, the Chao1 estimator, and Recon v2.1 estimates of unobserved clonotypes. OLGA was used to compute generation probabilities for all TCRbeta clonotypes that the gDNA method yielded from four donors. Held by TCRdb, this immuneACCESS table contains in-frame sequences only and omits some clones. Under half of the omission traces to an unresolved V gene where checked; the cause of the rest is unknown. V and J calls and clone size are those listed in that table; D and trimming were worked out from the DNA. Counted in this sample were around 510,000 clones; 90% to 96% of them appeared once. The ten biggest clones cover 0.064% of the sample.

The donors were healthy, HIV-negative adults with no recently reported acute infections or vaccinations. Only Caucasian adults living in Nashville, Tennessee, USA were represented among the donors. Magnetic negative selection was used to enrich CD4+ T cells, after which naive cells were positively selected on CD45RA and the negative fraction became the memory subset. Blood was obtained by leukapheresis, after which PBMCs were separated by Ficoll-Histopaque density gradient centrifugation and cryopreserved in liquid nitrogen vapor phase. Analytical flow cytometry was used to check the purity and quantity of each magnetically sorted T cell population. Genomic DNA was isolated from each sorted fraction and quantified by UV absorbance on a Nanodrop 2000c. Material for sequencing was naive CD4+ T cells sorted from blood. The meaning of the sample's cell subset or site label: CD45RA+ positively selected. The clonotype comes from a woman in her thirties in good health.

The nucleotides read TGTGCCAGCTCACCAACGACAGGCACTAATGAAAAACTGTTTTTT. This gives the protein CASSPTTGTNEKLFF. Recombination connected TRBV18 to TRBJ1-4; a tentative D call is TRBD1 (6 bases match). Measured from the cysteine to the phenylalanine, the CDR3 is 15 residues long. This entry keeps only the CDR3 DNA: 45 bases, framed from base 1. V drops 2 bases and J drops 2 bases, leaving 9 bases in between. As encoded in the germline V gene, CDR1 is KGHSH while CDR2 is LQKENI.